The rows below give T cell receptor beta chains drawn from one sample of a study of cytomegalovirus exposure and HLA in healthy donors. Method: immunoSEQ multiplex PCR; TCRdb's copy keeps in-frame clones and lacks some. The profile covers under 200,000 clones, with roughly four fifths appearing a single time and approximately 2.4% taken by the ten largest. Sequenced input: PBMCs. The source is a female donor in good health and CMV-seronegative. CDR3s leave out the opening cysteine and the closing phenylalanine or tryptophan. Clone size is given for some rows only: seen once, a few or many times, or a class if the clone is expanded.

V gene	J gene	clone size	CDR3 protein
TRBV6-6	TRBJ1-6	-	ASSPGQRRNSPLH
TRBV9	TRBJ2-3	few	ASSPQVSDTQY
TRBV13	TRBJ2-7	-	ASSLGNRVWEQY
TRBV14	TRBJ2-3	-	ASSYLSSSTDTQY
TRBV7-9	TRBJ1-1	once	ASSLVRGHTEAF
TRBV7-3	TRBJ1-2	-	ASSLGSGQGNYGYT
TRBV29-1	TRBJ1-2	-	SAPTGGQRYGYT
TRBV4-3	TRBJ1-1	-	ASSQALTGQGAF
TRBV19	TRBJ2-1	-	ASSIRVYNEQF
TRBV7-2	TRBJ2-7	-	ASSRSGLAGEISFNEQY
TRBV7-9	TRBJ1-5	-	ASSRDTSNQPQH
TRBV10-1	TRBJ1-4	-	ASRPGPGEKLF
TRBV28	TRBJ1-4	-	ASGRHGSGKLF
TRBV4-1	TRBJ2-7	once	ASSHLGSGEEEQY